This entry is about one T cell receptor (beta chain). No antigen is known for it. CTLA-4 blockade using ipilimumab, together with focal radiation, was received by patients with chemo-refractory metastatic non-small-cell lung cancer. TCRdb keeps only in-frame clones here, not all; method: immunoSEQ multiplex PCR. The table records roughly 80,000 clones, nearly 75% of them present only once. The data were obtained in a study of radiotherapy plus CTLA-4 blockade in lung cancer. Study-level background: An objective response was seen in roughly 20% of patients, and disease control in around 31%.

Study-wide results and limits: Interferon-beta and early blood T cell clone dynamics reportedly predicted response best. Researchers report tumor-derived TCR clones expanding in blood after radiotherapy plus ipilimumab.

The TCR originated in a human donor with non-small cell lung cancer whose response to radiotherapy plus ipilimumab could not be evaluated. The sequences come from peripheral blood, collected from a patient treated with radiotherapy plus ipilimumab.

The CDR3 protein is CASSLATAGEGTEAFF. CDR3 DNA sequence: TGTGCCAGCAGCTTAGCGACGGCAGGGGAGGGCACTGAAGCTTTCTTT. V usage is TRBV7-2 and J usage is TRBJ1-1; weak D call: TRBD1 (6 bases). Germline V gene lookup returns CDR1 SGHTA and CDR2 FQGNSA. This CDR3 has 16 residues. The V and J ends lost 0 bases and 4 bases respectively, with 15 bases between them.